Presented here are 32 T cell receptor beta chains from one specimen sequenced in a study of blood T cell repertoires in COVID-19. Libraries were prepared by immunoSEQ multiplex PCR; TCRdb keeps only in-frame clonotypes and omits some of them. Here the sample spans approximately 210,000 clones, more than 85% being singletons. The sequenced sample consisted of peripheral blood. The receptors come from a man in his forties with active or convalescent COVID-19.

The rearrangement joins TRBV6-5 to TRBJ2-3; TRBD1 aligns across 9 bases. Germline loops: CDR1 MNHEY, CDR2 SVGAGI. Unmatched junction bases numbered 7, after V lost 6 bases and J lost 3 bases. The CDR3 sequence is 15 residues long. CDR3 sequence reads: CASRTTGGGTDTQYF. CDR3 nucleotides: TGTGCCAGCAGGACTACAGGGGGCGGAACAGATACGCAGTATTTT.

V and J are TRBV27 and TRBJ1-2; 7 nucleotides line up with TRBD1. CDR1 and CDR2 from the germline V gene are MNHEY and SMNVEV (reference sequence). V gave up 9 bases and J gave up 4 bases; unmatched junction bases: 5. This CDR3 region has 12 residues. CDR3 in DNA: TGTGCCAGTGTGGACAGGCGCTATGGCTACACCTTC. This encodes CASVDRRYGYTF.

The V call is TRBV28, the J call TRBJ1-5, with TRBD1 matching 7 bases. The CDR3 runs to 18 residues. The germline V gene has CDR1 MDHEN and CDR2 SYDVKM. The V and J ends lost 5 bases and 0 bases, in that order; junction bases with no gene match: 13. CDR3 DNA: TGTGCCAGCAGTCCTTCCGGGACAGACCCCCTTAGCAATCAGCCCCAGCATTTT. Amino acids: CASSPSGTDPLSNQPQHF.

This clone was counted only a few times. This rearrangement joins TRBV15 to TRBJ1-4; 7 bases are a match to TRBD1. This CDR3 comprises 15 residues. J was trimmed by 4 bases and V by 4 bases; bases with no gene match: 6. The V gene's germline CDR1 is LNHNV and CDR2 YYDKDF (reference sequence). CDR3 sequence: CATSTGTAYNEKLFF. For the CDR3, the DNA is TGTGCCACCAGCACCGGGACAGCTTATAATGAAAAACTGTTTTTT.

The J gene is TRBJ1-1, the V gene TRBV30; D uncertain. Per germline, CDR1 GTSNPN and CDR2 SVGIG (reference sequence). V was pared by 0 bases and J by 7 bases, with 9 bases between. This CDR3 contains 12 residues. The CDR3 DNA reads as TGTGCCTGGAGTGTAAGCAGACTTGAAGCTTTCTTT. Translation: CAWSVSRLEAFF.

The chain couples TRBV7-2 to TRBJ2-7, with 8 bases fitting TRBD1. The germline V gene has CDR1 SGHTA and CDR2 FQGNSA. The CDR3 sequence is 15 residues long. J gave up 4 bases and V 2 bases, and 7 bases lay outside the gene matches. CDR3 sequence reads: CASSLRTGGEYEQYF. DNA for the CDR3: TGTGCCAGCAGCTTACGTACAGGGGGAGAGTACGAGCAGTACTTC.

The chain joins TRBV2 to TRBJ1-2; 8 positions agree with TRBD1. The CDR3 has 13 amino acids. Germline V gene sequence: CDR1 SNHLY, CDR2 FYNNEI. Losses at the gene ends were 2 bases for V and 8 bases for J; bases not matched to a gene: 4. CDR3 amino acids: CASSEQGAGGYTF. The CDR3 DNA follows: TGTGCCAGCAGTGAACAGGGGGCGGGCGGCTACACCTTC.

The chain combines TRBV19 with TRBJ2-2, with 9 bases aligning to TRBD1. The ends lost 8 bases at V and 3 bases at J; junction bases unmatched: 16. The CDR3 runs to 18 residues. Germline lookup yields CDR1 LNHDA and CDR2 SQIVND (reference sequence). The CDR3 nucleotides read TGTGCCAGTGGTTCTGGGACAGGGAGAATTCCCTACACCGGGGAGCTGTTTTTT. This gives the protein CASGSGTGRIPYTGELFF.

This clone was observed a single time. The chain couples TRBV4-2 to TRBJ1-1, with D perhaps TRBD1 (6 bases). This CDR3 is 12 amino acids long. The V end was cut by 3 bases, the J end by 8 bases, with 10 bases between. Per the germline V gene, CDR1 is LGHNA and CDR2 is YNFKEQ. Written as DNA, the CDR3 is TGTGCCAGCAGCCAGGGGGCTCAAGAAGCTTTCTTT. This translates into CASSQGAQEAFF.

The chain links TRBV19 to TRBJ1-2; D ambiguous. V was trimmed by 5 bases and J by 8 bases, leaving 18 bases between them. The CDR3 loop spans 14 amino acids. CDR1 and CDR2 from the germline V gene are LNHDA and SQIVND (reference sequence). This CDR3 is CASSLGSPGGGYTF. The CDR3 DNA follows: TGTGCCAGTAGTCTCGGGTCCCCTGGAGGCGGCTACACCTTC.

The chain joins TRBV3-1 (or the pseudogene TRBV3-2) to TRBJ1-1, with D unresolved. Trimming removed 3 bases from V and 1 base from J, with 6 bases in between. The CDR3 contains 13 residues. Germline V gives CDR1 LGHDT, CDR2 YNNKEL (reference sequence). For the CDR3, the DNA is TGTGCCAGCAGCCAGGGCTGGAACACTGAAGCTTTCTTT. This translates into CASSQGWNTEAFF.

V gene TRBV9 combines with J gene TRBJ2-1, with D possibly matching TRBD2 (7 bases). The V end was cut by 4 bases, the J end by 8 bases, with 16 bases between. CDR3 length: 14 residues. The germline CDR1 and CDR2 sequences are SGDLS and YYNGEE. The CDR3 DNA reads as TGTGCCAGCAGCCCTCTGTCGGGGGGCTATGAGCAGTTCTTC. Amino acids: CASSPLSGGYEQFF. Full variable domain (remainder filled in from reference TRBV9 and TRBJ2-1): DSGVTQTPKHLITATGQRVTLRCSPRSGDLSVYWYQQSLDQGLQFLIQYYNGEERAKGNILERFSAQQFPDLHSELNLSSLELGDSALYFCASSPLSGGYEQFFGPGTRLTVL.

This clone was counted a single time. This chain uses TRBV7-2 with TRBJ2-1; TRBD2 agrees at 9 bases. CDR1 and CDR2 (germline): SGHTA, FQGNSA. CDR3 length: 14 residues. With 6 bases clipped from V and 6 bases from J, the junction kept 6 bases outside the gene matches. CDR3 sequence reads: CASSPRGGRNEQFF. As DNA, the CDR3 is TGTGCCAGCAGTCCGCGGGGGGGCCGCAATGAGCAGTTCTTC.

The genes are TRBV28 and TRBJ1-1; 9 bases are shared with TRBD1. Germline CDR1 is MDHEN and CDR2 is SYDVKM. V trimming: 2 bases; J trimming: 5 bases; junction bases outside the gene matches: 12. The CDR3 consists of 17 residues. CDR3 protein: CASSLVGQGSLGTEAFF. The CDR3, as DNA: TGTGCCAGCAGTTTAGTGGGACAGGGAAGTTTGGGTACTGAAGCTTTCTTT.

The CDR3 is CASSSGQGHGYTF. For the CDR3, the DNA is TGTGCCAGCAGCTCCGGACAGGGCCATGGCTACACCTTC. The V gene is TRBV7-3, the J gene TRBJ1-2, with 8 bases aligning to TRBD1. Unmatched junction bases numbered 4, after V lost 4 bases and J lost 6 bases. The CDR3 totals 13 residues. The germline V gene encodes CDR1 SGHTA and CDR2 FQGTGA.

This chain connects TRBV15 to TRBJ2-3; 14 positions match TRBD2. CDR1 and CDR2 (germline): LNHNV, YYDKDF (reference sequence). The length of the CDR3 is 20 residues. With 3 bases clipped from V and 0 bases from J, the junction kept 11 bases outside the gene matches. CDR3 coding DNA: TGTGCCACCAGCAGCACTGTTGGGACTAGCGGGGGACTTAGCACAGATACGCAGTATTTT. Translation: CATSSTVGTSGGLSTDTQYF. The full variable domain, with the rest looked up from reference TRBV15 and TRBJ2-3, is DAMVIQNPRYQVTQFGKPVTLSCSQTLNHNVMYWYQQKSSQAPKLLFHYYDKDFNNEADTPDNFQSRRPNTSFCFLDIRSPGLGDTAMYLCATSSTVGTSGGLSTDTQYFGPGTRLTVL.

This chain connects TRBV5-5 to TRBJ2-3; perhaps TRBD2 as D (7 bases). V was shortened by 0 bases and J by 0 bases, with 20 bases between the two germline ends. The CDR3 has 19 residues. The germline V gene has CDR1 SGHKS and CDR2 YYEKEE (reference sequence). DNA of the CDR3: TGTGCCAGCAGCTTGGCCCAGATAAGGGGGGGTGGTAGCACAGATACGCAGTATTTT. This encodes CASSLAQIRGGGSTDTQYF.

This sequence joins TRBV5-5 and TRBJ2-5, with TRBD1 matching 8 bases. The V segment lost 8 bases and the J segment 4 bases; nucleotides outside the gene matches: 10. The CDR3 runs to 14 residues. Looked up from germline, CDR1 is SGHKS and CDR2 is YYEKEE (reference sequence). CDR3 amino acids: CASIRTGRLETQYF. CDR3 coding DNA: TGTGCCAGTATACGGACAGGGCGCCTAGAGACCCAGTACTTC.

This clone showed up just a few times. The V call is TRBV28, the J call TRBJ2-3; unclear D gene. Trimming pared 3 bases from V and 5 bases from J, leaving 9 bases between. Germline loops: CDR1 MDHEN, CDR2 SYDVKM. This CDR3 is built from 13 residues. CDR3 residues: CASSFVLGDTQYF. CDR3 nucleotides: TGTGCCAGCAGTTTCGTCCTCGGAGATACGCAGTATTTT. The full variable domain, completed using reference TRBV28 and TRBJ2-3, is DVKVTQSSRYLVKRTGEKVFLECVQDMDHENMFWYRQDPGLGLRLIYFSYDVKMKEKGDIPEGYSVSREKKERFSLILESASTNQTSMYLCASSFVLGDTQYFGPGTRLTVL.

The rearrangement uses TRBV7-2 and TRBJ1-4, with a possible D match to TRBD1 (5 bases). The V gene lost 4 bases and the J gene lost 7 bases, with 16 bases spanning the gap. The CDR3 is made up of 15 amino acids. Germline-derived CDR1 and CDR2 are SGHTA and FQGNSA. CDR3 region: CASSSGPRGTEKLFF. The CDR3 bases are TGTGCCAGCAGCTCGGGACCTCGGGGGACTGAAAAACTGTTTTTT.

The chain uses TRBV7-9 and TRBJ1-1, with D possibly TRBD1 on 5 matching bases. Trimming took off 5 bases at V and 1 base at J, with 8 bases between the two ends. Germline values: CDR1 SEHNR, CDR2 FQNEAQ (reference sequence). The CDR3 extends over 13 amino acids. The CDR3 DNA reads TGTGCCAGCAGCGCGGGGCCGAACACTGAAGCTTTCTTT. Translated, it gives CASSAGPNTEAFF. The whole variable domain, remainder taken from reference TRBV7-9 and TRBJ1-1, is DTGVSQNPRHKITKRGQNVTFRCDPISEHNRLYWYRQTLGQGPEFLTYFQNEAQLEKSRLLSDRFSAERPKGSFSTLEIQRTEQGDSAMYLCASSAGPNTEAFFGQGTRLTVV.

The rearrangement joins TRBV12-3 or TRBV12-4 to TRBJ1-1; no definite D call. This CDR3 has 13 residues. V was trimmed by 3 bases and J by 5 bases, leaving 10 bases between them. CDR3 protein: CASSLGRRTEAFF. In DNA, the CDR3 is TGTGCCAGCAGTTTGGGCCGCAGGACTGAAGCTTTCTTT.

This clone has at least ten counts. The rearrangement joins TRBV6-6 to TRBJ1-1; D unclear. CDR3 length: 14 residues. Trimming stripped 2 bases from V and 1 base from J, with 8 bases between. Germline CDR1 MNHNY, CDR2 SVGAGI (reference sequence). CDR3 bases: TGTGCCAGCAGTTACCGGGAGCAGAACACTGAAGCTTTCTTT. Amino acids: CASSYREQNTEAFF.

The CDR3 region is CASSLLTSGTEAFF. Written as DNA, the CDR3 is TGCGCCAGCAGCTTACTTACCTCCGGGACTGAAGCTTTCTTT. This sequence joins TRBV5-1 and TRBJ1-1; no clear D gene. The CDR3 consists of 14 residues. The V end lost 2 bases, the J end lost 5 bases, and 13 bases lay between the germline ends. The germline V gene has CDR1 SGHRS and CDR2 YFSETQ.

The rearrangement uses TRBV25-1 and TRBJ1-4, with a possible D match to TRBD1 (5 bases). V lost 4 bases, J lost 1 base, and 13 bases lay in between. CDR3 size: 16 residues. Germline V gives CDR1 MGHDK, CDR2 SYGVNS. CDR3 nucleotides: TGTGCCAGCAGTGCTCTCTCCGGGGGAACTAATGAAAAACTGTTTTTT. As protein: CASSALSGGTNEKLFF.

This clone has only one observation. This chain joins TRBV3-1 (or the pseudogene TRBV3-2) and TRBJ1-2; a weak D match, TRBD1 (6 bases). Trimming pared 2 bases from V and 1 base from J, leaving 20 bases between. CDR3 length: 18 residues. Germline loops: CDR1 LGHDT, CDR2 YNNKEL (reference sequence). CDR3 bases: TGTGCCAGCAGCCAATTCCTGGGCCTGCAGGGGATTAACTATGGCTACACCTTC. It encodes CASSQFLGLQGINYGYTF.

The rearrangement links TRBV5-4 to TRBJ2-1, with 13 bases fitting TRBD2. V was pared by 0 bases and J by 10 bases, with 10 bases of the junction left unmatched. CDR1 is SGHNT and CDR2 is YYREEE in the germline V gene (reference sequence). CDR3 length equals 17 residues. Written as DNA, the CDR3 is TGTGCCAGCAGCTTGGTTGCACTAGCGGGAGGGCCAGTGGAGCAGTTCTTC. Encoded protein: CASSLVALAGGPVEQFF.

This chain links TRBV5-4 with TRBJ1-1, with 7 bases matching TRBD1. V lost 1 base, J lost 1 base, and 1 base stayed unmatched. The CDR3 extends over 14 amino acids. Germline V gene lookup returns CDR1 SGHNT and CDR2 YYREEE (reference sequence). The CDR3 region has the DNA TGTGCCAGCAGCTTGAACAGGGGGAACACTGAAGCTTTCTTT. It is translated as CASSLNRGNTEAFF.

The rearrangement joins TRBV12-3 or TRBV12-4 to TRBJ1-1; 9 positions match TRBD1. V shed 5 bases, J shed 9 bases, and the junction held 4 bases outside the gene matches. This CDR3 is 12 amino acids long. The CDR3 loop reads CASSGGTGKAFF. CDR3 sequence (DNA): TGTGCCAGCAGTGGGGGGACAGGGAAAGCTTTCTTT.

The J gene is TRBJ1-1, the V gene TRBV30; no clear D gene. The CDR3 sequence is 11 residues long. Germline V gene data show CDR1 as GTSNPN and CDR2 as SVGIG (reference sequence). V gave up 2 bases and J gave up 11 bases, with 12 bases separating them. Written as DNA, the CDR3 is TGTGCCTGGAGTCCTCTAGACGGTGCTTTCTTT. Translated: CAWSPLDGAFF.

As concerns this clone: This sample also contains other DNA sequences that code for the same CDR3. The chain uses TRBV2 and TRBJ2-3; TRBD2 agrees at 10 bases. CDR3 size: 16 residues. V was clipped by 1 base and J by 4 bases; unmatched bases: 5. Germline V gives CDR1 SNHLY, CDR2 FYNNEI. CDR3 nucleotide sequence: TGTGCCAGCAGTGAAGGGCTAGCGGGAGTGGCAGATACGCAGTATTTT. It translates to CASSEGLAGVADTQYF.

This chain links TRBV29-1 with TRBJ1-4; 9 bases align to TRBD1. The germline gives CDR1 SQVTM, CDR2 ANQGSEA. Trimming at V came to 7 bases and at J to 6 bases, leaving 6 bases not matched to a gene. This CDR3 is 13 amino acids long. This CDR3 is CSARTGVDEKLFF. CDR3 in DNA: TGCAGCGCCCGGACAGGGGTGGATGAAAAACTGTTTTTT.